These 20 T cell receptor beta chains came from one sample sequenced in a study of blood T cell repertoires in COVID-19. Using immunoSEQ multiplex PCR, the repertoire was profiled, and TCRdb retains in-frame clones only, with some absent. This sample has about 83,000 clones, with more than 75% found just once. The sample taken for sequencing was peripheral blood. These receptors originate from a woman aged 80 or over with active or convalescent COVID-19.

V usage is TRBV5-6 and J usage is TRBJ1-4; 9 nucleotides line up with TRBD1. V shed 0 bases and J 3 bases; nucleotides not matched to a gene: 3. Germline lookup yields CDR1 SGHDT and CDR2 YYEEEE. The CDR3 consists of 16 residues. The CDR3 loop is CASSLGQGVANEKLFF. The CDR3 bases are TGTGCCAGCAGCTTGGGACAGGGGGTTGCTAATGAAAAACTGTTTTTT.

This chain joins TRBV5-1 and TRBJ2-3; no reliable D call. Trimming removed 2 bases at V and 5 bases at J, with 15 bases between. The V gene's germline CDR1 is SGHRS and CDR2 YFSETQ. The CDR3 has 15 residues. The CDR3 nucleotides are TGCGCCAGCAGCTTACGACCGCCGACACAAGATACGCAGTATTTT. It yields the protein CASSLRPPTQDTQYF.

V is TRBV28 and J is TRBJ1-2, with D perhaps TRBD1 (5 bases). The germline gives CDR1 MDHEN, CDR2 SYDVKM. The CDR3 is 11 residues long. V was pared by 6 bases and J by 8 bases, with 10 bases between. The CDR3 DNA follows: TGTGCCAGCAGCCCAGGGTGGGGCTACACCTTC. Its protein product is CASSPGWGYTF.

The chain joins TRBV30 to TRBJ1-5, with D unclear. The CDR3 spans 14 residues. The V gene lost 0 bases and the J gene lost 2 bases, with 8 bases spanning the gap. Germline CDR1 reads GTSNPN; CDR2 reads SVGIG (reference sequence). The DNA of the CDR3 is TGTGCCTGGAGTGTCACTAGGGGCAATCAGCCCCAGCATTTT. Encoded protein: CAWSVTRGNQPQHF.

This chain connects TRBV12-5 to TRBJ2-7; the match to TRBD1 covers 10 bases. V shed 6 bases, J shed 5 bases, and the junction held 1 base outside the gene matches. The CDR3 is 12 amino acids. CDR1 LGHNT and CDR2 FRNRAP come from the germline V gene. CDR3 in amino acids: CASGDRGNEQYF. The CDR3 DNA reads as TGTGCTAGTGGGGACAGGGGGAACGAGCAGTACTTC.

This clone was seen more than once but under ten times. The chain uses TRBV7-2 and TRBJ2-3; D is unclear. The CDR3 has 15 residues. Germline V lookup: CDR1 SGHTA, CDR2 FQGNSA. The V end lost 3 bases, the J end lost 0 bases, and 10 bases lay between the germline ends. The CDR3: CASSFPPRSTDTQYF. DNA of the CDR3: TGTGCCAGCAGCTTCCCCCCGAGAAGCACAGATACGCAGTATTTT.

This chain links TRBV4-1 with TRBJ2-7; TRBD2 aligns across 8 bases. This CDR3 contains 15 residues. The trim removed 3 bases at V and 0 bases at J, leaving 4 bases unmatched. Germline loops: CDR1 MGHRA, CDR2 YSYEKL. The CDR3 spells CASSQELAVSYEQYF. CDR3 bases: TGCGCCAGCAGCCAGGAACTAGCGGTCTCCTACGAGCAGTACTTC.

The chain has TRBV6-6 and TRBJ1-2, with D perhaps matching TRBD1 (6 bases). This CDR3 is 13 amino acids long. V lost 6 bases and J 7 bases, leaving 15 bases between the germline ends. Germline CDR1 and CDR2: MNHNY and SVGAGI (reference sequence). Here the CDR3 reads CASRTGRAAGYTF. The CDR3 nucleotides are TGTGCCAGCAGAACAGGGAGGGCGGCTGGCTACACCTTC.

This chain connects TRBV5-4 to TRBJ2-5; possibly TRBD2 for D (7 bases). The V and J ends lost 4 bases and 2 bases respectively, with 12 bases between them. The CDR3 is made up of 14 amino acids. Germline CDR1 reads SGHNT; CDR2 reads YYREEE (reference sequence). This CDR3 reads CASSGGAIQETQYF. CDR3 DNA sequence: TGTGCCAGCAGCGGGGGGGCAATACAAGAGACCCAGTACTTC. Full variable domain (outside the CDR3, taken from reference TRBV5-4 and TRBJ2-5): ETGVTQSPTHLIKTRGQQVTLRCSSQSGHNTVSWYQQALGQGPQFIFQYYREEENGRGNFPPRFSGLQFPNYSSELNVNALELDDSALYLCASSGGAIQETQYFGPGTRLLVL.

CDR3 DNA: TGTGCCAGCAGCGTAGTTGGGCGGGGTGGCACAGATACGCAGTATTTT. It is translated as CASSVVGRGGTDTQYF. This rearrangement joins TRBV9 to TRBJ2-3, with D possibly matching TRBD2 (6 bases). CDR1 and CDR2 from the germline V gene are SGDLS and YYNGEE. The CDR3 extends over 16 amino acids. Between the trimmed V and J ends, which lost 0 bases and 1 base, there was a span of 12 bases.

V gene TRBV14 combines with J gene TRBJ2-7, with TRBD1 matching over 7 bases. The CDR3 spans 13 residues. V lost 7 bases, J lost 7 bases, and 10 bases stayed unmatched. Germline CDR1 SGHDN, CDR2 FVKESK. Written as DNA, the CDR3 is TGTGCCAGCACGATTACAGGGGCCCGGGAGCAGTACTTC. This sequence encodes CASTITGAREQYF.

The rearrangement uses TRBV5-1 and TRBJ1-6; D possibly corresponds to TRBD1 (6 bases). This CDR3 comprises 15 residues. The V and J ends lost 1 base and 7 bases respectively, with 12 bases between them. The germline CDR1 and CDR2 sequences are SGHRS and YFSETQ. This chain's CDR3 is CASSLMGAGNSPLHF. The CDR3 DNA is TGCGCCAGCAGCTTGATGGGGGCCGGGAATTCACCCCTCCACTTT.

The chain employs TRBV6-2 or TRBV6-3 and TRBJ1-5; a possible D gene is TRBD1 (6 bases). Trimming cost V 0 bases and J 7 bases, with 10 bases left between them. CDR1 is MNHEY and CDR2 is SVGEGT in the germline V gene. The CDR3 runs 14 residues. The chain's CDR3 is CASSYSGARQPQHF. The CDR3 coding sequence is TGTGCCAGCAGTTACTCGGGGGCTCGACAGCCCCAGCATTTT.

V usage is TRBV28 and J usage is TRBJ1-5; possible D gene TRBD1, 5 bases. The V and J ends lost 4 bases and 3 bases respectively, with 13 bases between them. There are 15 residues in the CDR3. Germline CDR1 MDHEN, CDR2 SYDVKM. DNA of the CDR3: TGTGCCAGCAGTTGGGGCGGGGGGGACAATCAGCCCCAGCATTTT. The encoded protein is CASSWGGGDNQPQHF.

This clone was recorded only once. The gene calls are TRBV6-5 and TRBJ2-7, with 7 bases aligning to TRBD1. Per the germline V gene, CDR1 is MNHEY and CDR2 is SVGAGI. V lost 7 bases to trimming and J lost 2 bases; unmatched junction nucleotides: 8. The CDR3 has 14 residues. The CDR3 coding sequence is TGTGCCAGCATAAGCCGGGACAGAGCCTACGAGCAGTACTTC. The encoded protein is CASISRDRAYEQYF.

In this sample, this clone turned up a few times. The CDR3, as DNA: TGCGCCAGCAGCTTTATAGGGGCCGGGGAGCTGTTTTTT. This codes for CASSFIGAGELFF. The chain links TRBV5-1 to TRBJ2-2; possible D gene TRBD1, 5 bases. V was clipped by 2 bases and J by 6 bases, with 8 bases between them. Per germline, CDR1 SGHRS and CDR2 YFSETQ. The CDR3 consists of 13 residues.

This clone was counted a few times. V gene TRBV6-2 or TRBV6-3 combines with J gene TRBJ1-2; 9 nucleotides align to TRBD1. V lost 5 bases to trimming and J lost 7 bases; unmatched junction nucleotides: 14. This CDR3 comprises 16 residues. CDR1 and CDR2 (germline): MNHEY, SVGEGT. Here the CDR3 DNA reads TGTGCCAGCAGTCCCCAGGCACCGGGACAGGGAGGTGGCTACACCTTC. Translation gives CASSPQAPGQGGGYTF.

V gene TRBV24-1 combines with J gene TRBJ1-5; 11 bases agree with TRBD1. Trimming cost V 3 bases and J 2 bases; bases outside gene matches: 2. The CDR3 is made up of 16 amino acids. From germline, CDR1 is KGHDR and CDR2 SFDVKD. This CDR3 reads CATSDGQGAGNQPQHF. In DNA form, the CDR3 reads TGTGCCACCAGTGATGGACAGGGGGCAGGCAATCAGCCCCAGCATTTT.

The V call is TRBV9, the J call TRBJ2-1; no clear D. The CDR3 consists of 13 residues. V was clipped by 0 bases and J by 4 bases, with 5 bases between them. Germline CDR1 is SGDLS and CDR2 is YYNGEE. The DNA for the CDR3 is TGTGCCAGCAGCGTAGCTCAGTACAATGAGCAGTTCTTC. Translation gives CASSVAQYNEQFF. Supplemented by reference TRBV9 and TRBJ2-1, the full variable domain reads DSGVTQTPKHLITATGQRVTLRCSPRSGDLSVYWYQQSLDQGLQFLIQYYNGEERAKGNILERFSAQQFPDLHSELNLSSLELGDSALYFCASSVAQYNEQFFGPGTRLTVL.

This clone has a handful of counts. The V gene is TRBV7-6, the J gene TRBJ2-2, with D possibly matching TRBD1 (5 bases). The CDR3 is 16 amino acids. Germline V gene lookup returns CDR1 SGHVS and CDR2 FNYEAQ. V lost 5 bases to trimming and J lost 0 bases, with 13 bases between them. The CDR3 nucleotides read TGTGCCAGCAGCGCCACTACAGGATCGAACACCGGGGAGCTGTTTTTT. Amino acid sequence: CASSATTGSNTGELFF.